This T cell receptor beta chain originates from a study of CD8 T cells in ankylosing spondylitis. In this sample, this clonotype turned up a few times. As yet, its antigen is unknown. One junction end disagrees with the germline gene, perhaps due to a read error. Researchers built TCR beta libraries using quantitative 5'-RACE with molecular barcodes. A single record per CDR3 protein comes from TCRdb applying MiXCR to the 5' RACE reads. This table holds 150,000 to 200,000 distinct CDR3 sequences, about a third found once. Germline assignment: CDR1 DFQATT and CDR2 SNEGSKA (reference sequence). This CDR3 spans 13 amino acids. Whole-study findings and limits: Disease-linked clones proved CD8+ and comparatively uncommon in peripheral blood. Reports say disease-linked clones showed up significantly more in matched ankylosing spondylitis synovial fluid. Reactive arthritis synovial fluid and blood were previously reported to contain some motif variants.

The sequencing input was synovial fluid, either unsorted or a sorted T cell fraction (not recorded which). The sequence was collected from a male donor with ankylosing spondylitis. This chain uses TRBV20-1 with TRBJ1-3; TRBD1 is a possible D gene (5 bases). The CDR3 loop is CSTRGRFGNTIYF. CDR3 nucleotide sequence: TGCAGTACTAGGGGAAGGTTCGGAAACACCATATATTTT.